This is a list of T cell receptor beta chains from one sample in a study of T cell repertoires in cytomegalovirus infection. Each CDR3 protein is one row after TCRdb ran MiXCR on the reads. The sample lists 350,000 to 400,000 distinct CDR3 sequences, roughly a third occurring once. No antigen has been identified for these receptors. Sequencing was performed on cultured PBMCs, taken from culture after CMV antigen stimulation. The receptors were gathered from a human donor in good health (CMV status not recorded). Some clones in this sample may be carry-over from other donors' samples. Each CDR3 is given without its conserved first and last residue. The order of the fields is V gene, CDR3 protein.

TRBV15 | ATSRVMDPSNQPQH
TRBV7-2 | ASSPDHSNYGYT
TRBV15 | ATSTEGGSPLH
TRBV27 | ASSDRAETQY
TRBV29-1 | SVGTGGSNYGYT
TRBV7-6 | ASGGGVNTGELF
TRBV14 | ASSQRTGIDTQY
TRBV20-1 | SAQSPRGGEAF
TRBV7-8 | ASSPTVQKRYNEQF
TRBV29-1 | SVELVGTSRTVGLYEQY
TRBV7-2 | ASSLLGLLAKNIQY
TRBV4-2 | ASSQVSAGNSPLH
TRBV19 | ATNPGLGETQY
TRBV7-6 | ASSSGRTRYNEQF
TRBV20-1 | SATSIQGTSGSPPDEQF
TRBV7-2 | ASSSGLTANEQF
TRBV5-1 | ASSLYSSQETQY
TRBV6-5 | ASSQGIGADTQY
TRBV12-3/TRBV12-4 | ASSPTSGGHSIQY
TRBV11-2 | ASSSLGGRTDTQY
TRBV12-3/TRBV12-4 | ASSFRANDEQF
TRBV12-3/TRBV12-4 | ASDPGRNTEAF
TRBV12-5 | ASGREQTQY
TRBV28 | ASSPPDRNYGYT
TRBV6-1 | ASSEGSGSASDTQY
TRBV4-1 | ASSREPSYEQY
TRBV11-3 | ASSAIGTERNYGYT
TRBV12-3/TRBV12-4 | ATEGRSSYNEQF
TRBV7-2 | ASSYRTGDGTEAF
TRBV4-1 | ASSQERVLGSYEQY
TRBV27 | ASSIRQGAFNSPLH
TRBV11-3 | ASSAGTEAMLST
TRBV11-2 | ASSLNRLGELF
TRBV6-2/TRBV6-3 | ASQTPGQGGNYGYT
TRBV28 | ASSSLDRGLLNQH
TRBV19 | ASSRQDDQPQH
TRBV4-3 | ASSQAPTGATIQPQH
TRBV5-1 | ASSLVAGGGSDTQY
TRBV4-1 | ASSQGTGTNTEAF
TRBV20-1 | SARDKDRGANEQF
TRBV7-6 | ASSSSGAHEQY
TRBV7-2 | ASRLRVGGYNEQF
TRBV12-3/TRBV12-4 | ASTLGSTEAF
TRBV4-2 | ASSQFGLADNTDTQY
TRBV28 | ASSLTTSGRPYEQY
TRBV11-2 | ASSLFFAGFKAF
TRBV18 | ASSPGKDGYT
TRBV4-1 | ASSQGPGDLYEQY
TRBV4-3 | ASSLTARGGLGETQY
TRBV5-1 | ASSLEAGGPGDTQY
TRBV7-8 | ASSLGRAGNQPQH
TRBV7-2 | ASSWDQNTGELF
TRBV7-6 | ASSYLGVHEQF
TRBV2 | ASSFRHTTEGGEQF
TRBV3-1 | ASSQPRTGYSGYEQY
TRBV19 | ASTGTGTAGTDTQY
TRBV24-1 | ATSGSKGGMNTEAF
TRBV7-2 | ASSFPGSGSPLH
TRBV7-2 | ASSLYPPARDDYEQY
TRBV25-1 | ATSGPLYTGELF